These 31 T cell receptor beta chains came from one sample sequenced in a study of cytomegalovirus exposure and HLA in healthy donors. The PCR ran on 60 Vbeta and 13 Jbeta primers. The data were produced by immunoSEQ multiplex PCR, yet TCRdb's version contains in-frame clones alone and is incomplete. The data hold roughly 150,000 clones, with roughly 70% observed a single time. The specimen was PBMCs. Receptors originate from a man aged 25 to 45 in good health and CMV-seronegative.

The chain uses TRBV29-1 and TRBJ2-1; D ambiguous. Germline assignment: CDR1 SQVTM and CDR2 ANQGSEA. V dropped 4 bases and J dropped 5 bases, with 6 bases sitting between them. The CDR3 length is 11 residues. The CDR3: CSVALNNEQFF. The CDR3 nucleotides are TGCAGCGTTGCACTGAACAATGAGCAGTTCTTC.

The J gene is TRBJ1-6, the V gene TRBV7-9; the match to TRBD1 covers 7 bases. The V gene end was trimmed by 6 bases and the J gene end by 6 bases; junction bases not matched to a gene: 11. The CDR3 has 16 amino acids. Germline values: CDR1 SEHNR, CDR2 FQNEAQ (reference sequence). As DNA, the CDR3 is TGTGCCAGCAGTTCAGGGGGGCAGGGGAGTAATTCACCCCTCCACTTT. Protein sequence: CASSSGGQGSNSPLHF.

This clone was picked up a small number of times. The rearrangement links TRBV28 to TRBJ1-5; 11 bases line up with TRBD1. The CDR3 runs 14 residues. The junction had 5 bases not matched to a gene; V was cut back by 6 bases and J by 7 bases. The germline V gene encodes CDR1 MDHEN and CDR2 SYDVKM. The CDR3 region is CASRPGTGGQPQHF. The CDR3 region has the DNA TGTGCCAGCAGGCCCGGGACAGGGGGACAGCCCCAGCATTTT.

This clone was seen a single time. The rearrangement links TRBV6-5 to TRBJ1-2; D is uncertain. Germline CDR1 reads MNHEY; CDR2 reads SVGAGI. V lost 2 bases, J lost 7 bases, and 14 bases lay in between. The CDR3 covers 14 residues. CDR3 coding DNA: TGTGCCAGCAGTTACGCGGGGAGACCGGGTGGCTACACCTTC. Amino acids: CASSYAGRPGGYTF.

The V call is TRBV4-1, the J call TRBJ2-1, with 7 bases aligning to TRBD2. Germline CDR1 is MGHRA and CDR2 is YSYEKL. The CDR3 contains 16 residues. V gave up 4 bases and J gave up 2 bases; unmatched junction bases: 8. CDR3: CASSRRGEGTYNEQFF. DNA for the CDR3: TGCGCCAGCAGCCGACGGGGGGAAGGCACCTACAATGAGCAGTTCTTC.

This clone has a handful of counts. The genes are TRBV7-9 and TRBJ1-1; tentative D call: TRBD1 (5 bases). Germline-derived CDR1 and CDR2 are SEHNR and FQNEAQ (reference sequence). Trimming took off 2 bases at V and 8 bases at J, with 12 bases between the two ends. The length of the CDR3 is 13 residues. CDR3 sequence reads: CASSLIGGLEAFF. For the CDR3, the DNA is TGTGCCAGCAGCTTAATTGGGGGACTAGAAGCTTTCTTT.

This chain's CDR3 is CASSIRIGTNTGELFF. In nucleotides, the CDR3 is TGTGCCAGTAGTATAAGAATCGGTACCAACACCGGGGAGCTGTTTTTT. The chain carries TRBV19 and TRBJ2-2; the D is unclear. Germline V CDR1 and CDR2: LNHDA, SQIVND (reference sequence). Deletions cut 2 bases from V and 2 bases from J, with 12 bases between. The CDR3 totals 16 residues.

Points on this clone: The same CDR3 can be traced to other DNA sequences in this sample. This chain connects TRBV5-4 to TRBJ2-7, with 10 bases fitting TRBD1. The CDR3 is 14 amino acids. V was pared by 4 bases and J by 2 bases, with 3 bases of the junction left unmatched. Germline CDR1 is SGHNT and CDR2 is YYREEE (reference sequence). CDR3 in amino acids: CASSLGQGAYEQYF. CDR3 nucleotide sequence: TGTGCCAGCAGCCTTGGACAGGGGGCCTACGAGCAGTACTTC. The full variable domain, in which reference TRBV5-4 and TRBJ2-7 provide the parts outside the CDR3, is ETGVTQSPTHLIKTRGQQVTLRCSSQSGHNTVSWYQQALGQGPQFIFQYYREEENGRGNFPPRFSGLQFPNYSSELNVNALELDDSALYLCASSLGQGAYEQYFGPGTRLTVT.

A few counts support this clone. The CDR3 reads CAIRETDSNQPQHF. Written as DNA, the CDR3 is TGTGCCATCAGGGAGACAGATAGCAATCAGCCCCAGCATTTT. The chain employs TRBV10-3 and TRBJ1-5; D might be TRBD1 (5 bases). V dropped 6 bases and J dropped 0 bases, with 9 bases sitting between them. Germline V lookup: CDR1 ENHRY, CDR2 SYGVKD. CDR3 size: 14 residues.

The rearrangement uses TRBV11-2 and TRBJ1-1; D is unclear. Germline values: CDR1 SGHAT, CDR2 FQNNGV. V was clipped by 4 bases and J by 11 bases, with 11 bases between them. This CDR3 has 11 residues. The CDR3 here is CASSSEVVAFF. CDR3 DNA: TGTGCCAGCAGCTCCGAGGTAGTCGCTTTCTTT.

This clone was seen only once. CDR3 bases: TGTGCCAGCAGTGCTGCGGCTCCCACAGATACGCAGTATTTT. This encodes CASSAAAPTDTQYF. The rearrangement joins TRBV2 to TRBJ2-3; D ambiguous. Trimming stripped 4 bases from V and 2 bases from J, with 10 bases between. CDR1 and CDR2 (germline): SNHLY, FYNNEI. The CDR3 sequence is 14 residues long.

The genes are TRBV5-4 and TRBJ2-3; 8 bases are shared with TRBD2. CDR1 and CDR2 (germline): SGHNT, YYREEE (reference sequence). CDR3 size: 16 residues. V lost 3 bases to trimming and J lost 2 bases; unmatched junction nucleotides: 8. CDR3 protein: CASSSAGGGFTDTQYF. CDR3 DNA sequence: TGTGCCAGCAGCTCTGCCGGCGGGGGGTTCACAGATACGCAGTATTTT.

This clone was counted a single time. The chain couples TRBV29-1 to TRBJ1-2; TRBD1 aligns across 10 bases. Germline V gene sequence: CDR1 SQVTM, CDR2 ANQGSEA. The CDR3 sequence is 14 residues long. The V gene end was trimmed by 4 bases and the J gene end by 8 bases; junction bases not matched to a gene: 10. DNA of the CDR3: TGCAGCGTTGCCCGTTCCGGGACAGGGGACGGCTACACCTTC. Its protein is CSVARSGTGDGYTF.

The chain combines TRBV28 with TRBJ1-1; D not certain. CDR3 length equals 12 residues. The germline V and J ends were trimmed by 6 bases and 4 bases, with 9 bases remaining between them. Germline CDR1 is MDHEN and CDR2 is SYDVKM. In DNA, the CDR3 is TGTGCCAGCAGCCAGGACTTCACTGAAGCTTTCTTT. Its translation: CASSQDFTEAFF.

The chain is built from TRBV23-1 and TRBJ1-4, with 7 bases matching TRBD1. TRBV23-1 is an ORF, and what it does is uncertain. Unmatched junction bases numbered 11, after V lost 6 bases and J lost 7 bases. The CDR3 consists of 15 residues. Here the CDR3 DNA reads TGCGCCAGCAGCCCTCAGGGACAGCGCTTTGAAAAACTGTTTTTT. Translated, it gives CASSPQGQRFEKLFF.

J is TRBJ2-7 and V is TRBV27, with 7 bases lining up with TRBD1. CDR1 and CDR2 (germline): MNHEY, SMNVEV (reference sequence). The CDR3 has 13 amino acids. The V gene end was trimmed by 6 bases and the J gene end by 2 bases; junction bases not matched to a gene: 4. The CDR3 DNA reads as TGTGCCAGCAGCCCAGACAGGGCCTACGAGCAGTACTTC. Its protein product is CASSPDRAYEQYF.

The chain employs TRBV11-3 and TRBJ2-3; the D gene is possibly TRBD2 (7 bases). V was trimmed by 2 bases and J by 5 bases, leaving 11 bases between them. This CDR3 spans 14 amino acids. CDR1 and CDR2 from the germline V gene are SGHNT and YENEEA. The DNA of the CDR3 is TGTGCCAGCAGCTTAAGAGGGGGGGAAGATACGCAGTATTTT. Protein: CASSLRGGEDTQYF.

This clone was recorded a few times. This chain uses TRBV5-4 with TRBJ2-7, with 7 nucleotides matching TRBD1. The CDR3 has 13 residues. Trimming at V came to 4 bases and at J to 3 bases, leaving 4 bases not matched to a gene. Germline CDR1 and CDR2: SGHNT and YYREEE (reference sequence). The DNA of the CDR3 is TGTGCCAGCAGCCTGGGACAGCTCTACGAGCAGTACTTC. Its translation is CASSLGQLYEQYF.

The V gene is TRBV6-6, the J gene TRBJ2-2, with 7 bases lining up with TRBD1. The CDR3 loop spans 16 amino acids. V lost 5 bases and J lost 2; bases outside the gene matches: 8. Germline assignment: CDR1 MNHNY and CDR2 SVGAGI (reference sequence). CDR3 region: CASSARQGINTGELFF. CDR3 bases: TGTGCCAGCAGTGCCCGACAGGGCATCAACACCGGGGAGCTGTTTTTT.

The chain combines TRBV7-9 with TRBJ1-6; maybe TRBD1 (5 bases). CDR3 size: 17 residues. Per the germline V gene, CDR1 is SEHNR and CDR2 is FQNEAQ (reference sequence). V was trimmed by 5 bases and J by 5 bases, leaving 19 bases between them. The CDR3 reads CASSPGRGAEDNSPLHF. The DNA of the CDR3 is TGTGCCAGCAGCCCAGGGAGGGGCGCGGAGGATAATTCACCCCTCCACTTT.

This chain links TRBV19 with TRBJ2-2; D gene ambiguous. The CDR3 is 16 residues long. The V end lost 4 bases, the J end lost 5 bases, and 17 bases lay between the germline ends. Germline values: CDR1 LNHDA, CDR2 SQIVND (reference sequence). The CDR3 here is CASSSPMRIRTGELFF. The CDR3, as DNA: TGTGCCAGTAGTAGCCCTATGAGAATTCGGACCGGGGAGCTGTTTTTT. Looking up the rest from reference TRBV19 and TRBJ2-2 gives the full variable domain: DGGITQSPKYLFRKEGQNVTLSCEQNLNHDAMYWYRQDPGQGLRLIYYSQIVNDFQKGDIAEGYSVSREKKESFPLTVTSAQKNPTAFYLCASSSPMRIRTGELFFGEGSRLTVL.

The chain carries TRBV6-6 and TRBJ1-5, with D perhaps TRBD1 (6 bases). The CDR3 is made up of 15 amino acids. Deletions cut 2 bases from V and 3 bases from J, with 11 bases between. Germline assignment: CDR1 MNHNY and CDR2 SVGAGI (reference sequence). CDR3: CASSYEGHPNQPQHF. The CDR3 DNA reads TGTGCCAGCAGTTACGAGGGACACCCCAATCAGCCCCAGCATTTT.

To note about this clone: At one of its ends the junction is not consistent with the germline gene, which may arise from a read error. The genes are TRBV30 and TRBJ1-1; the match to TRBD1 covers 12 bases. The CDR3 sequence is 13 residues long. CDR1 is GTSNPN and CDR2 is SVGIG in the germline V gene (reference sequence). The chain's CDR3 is CAWSVAGTGGPEF. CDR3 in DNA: TGTGCCTGGAGTGTAGCAGGGACAGGGGGCCCGGAATTT.

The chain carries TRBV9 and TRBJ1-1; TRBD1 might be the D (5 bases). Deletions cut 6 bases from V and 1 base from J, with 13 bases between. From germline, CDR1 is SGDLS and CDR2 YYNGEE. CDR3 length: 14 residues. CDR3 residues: CASNPQGRNTEAFF. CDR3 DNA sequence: TGTGCCAGCAACCCCCAGGGCCGGAACACTGAAGCTTTCTTT.

This CDR3 is CASRSGRANYEQYF. CDR3 DNA sequence: TGTGCCAGCCGGAGCGGGAGGGCCAACTACGAGCAGTACTTC. V is TRBV27 and J is TRBJ2-7; 10 bases fit TRBD2. The CDR3 sequence is 14 residues long. The V segment lost 8 bases and the J segment 3 bases; nucleotides outside the gene matches: 7. CDR1 and CDR2 (germline): MNHEY, SMNVEV (reference sequence).

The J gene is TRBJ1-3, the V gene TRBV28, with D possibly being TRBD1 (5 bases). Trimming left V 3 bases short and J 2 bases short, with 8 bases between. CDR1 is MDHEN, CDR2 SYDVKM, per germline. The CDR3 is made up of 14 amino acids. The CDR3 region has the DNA TGTGCCAGCAGTTTCGGGGGAGCTGGAAACACCATATATTTT. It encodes CASSFGGAGNTIYF. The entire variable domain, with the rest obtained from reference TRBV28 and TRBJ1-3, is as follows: DVKVTQSSRYLVKRTGEKVFLECVQDMDHENMFWYRQDPGLGLRLIYFSYDVKMKEKGDIPEGYSVSREKKERFSLILESASTNQTSMYLCASSFGGAGNTIYFGEGSWLTVV.

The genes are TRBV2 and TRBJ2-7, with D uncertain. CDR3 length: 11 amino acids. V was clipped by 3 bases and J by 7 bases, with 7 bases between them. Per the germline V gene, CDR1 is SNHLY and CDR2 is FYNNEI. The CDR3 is CASSEWREQYF. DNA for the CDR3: TGTGCCAGCAGTGAGTGGAGAGAGCAGTACTTC.

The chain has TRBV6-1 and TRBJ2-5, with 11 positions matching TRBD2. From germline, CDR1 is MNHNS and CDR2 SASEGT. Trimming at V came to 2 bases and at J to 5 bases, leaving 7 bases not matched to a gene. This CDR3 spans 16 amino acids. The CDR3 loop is CASSETSGSAGETQYF. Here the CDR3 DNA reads TGTGCCAGCAGTGAAACTAGCGGGAGTGCGGGGGAGACCCAGTACTTC.

DNA for the CDR3: TGTGCCAGTAGTGCAACCGCGGACGGGAGCTCCTACGAGCAGTACTTC. This codes for CASSATADGSSYEQYF. The chain recombines TRBV19 with TRBJ2-7, with TRBD2 as a possible D gene (6 bases). The germline CDR1 and CDR2 sequences are LNHDA and SQIVND (reference sequence). The CDR3 extends over 16 amino acids. Trimming removed 5 bases from V and 0 bases from J, with 17 bases in between.

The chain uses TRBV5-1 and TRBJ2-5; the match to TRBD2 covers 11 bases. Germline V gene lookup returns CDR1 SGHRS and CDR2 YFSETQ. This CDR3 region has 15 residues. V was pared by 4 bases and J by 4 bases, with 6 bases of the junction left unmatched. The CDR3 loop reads CASSRSGGAGETQYF. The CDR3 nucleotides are TGCGCCAGCAGCCGTAGCGGGGGGGCCGGAGAGACCCAGTACTTC.

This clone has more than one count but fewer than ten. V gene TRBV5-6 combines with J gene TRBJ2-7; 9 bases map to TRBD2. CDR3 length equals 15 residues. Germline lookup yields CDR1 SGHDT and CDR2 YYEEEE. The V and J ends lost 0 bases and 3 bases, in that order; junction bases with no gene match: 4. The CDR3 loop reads CASSLGGRAGYEQYF. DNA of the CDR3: TGTGCCAGCAGCTTGGGCGGGAGGGCCGGCTACGAGCAGTACTTC.